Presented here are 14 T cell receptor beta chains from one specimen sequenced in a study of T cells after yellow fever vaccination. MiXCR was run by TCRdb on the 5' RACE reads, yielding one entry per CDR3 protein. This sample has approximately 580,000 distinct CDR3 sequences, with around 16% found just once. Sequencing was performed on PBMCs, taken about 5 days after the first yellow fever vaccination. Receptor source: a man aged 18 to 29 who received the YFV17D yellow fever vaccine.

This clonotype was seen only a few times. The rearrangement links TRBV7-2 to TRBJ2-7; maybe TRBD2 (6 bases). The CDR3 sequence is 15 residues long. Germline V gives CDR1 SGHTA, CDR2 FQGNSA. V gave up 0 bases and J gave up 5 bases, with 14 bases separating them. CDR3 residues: CASSLAGTGFHEQYF. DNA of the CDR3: TGTGCCAGCAGCTTAGCGGGGACTGGATTCCACGAGCAGTACTTC.

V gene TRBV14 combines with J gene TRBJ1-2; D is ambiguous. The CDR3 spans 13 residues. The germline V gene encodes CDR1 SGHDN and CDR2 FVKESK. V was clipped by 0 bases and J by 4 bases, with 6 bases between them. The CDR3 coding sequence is TGTGCCAGCAGCCAAGAAGGACTCTATGGCTACACCTTC. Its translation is CASSQEGLYGYTF.

The CDR3 bases are TGTGCCAGCAGTCGCCCCACCTCGGCGCAGTATTTT. Residues: CASSRPTSAQYF. This sequence joins TRBV6-6 and TRBJ2-3; D not resolved. This CDR3 region has 12 residues. V was pared by 5 bases and J by 10 bases, with 13 bases between. CDR1 MNHNY and CDR2 SVGAGI come from the germline V gene (reference sequence).

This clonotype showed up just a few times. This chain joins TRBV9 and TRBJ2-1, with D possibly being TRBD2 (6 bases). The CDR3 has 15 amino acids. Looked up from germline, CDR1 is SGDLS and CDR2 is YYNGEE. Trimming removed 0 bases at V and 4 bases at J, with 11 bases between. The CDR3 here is CASSVDAGRYNEQFF. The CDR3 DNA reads TGTGCCAGCAGCGTAGATGCGGGGCGGTACAATGAGCAGTTCTTC. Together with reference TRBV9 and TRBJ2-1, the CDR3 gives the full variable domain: DSGVTQTPKHLITATGQRVTLRCSPRSGDLSVYWYQQSLDQGLQFLIQYYNGEERAKGNILERFSAQQFPDLHSELNLSSLELGDSALYFCASSVDAGRYNEQFFGPGTRLTVL.

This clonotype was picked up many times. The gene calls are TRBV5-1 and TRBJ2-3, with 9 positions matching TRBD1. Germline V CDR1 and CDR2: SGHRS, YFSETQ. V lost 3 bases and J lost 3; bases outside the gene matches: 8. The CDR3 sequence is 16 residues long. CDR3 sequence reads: CASSSAGTGFTDTQYF. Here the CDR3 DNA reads TGCGCCAGCAGCTCGGCCGGGACAGGGTTTACAGATACGCAGTATTTT. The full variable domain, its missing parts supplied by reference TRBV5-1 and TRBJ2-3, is KAGVTQTPRYLIKTRGQQVTLSCSPISGHRSVSWYQQTPGQGLQFLFEYFSETQRNKGNFPGRFSGRQFSNSRSEMNVSTLELGDSALYLCASSSAGTGFTDTQYFGPGTRLTVL.

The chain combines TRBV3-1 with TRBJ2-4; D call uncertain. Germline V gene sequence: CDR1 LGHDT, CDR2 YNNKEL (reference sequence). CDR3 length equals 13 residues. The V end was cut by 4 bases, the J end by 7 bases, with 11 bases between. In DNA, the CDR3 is TGTGCCAGCAGCCCCTCTGGTGACAACATTCAGTACTTC. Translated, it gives CASSPSGDNIQYF.

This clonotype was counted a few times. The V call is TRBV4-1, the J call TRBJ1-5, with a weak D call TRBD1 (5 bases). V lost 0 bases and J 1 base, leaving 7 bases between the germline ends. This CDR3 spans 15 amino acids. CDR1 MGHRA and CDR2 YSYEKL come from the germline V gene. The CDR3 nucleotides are TGCGCCAGCAGCCAAGAACGACAGAGCAATCAGCCCCAGCATTTT. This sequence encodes CASSQERQSNQPQHF.

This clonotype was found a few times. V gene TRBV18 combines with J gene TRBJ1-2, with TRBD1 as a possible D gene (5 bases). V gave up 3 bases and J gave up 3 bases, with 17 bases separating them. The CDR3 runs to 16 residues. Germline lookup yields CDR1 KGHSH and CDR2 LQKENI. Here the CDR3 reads CASSPTVAGPHYGYTF. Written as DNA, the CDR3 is TGTGCCAGCTCACCCACCGTGGCAGGGCCTCACTATGGCTACACCTTC.

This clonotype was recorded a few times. CDR3 loop: CASSLGVSVHTGELFF. CDR3 nucleotides: TGCGCCAGCAGCCTAGGGGTGAGCGTTCACACCGGGGAGCTGTTTTTT. This chain uses TRBV5-1 with TRBJ2-2, with D perhaps TRBD1 (5 bases). The CDR3 runs to 16 residues. CDR1 and CDR2 from the germline V gene are SGHRS and YFSETQ. Between the trimmed V and J ends, which lost 4 bases and 3 bases, there was a span of 16 bases. Full variable domain (rest looked up from reference TRBV5-1 and TRBJ2-2): KAGVTQTPRYLIKTRGQQVTLSCSPISGHRSVSWYQQTPGQGLQFLFEYFSETQRNKGNFPGRFSGRQFSNSRSEMNVSTLELGDSALYLCASSLGVSVHTGELFFGEGSRLTVL.

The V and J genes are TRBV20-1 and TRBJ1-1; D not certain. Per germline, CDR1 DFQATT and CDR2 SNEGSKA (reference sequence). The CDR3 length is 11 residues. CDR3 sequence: CPRAGNTEAFF. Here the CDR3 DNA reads TGCCCTAGGGCGGGGAACACTGAAGCTTTCTTT.

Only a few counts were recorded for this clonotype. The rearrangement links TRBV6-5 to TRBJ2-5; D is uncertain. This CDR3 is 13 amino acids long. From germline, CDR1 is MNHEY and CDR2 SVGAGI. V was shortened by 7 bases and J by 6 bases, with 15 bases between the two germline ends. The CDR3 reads CASITQTHQTQYF. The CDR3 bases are TGTGCCAGCATCACTCAGACCCACCAGACCCAGTACTTC.

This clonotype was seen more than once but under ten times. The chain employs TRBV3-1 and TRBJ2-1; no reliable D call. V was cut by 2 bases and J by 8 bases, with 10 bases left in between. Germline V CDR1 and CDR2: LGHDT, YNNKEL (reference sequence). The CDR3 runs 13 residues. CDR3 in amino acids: CASSQRRRDEQFF. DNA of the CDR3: TGTGCCAGCAGCCAAAGGCGTCGGGATGAGCAGTTCTTC.

The CDR3 DNA is TGCGCCAGCAGCCAATCGGCGGGGTTTGTCACTGAAGCTTTCTTT. It is translated as CASSQSAGFVTEAFF. This chain uses TRBV4-1 with TRBJ1-1; no definite D call. The germline V gene encodes CDR1 MGHRA and CDR2 YSYEKL. The CDR3 consists of 15 residues. The ends were cut back, 2 bases at V and 4 bases at J, with 14 bases in the middle.

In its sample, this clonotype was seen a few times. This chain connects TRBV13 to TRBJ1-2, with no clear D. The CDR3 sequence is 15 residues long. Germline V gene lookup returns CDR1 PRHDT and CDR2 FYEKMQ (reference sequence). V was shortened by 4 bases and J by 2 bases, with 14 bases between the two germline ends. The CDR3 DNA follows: TGTGCCAGCAGCTCTGGACGGCTTATAAACTATGGCTACACCTTC. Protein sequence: CASSSGRLINYGYTF.